A single sample is the source of the 15 T cell receptor beta chains below, sequenced in a study of regulatory T cells in long-lasting Graves disease. As to time point: newly diagnosed GD, antithyroid drugs for less than 3 months. PBMCs were the source of the RNA used for TCR sequencing. To make TCR beta libraries, researchers used iRepertoire HTBI primers and Arm-PCR of CDR3 regions. TCRdb itself ran the multiplex PCR reads through MiXCR, one entry per CDR3 protein. The sample lists about 440,000 distinct CDR3 sequences, over 15% seen once, with approximately 22% in the top ten. The sample was also reused in another study, on T cells in Graves' hyperthyroidism and ophthalmopathy.

Sequences were derived from peripheral blood mononuclear cells (PBMCs), sampled at new diagnosis, from a patient treated with antithyroid drugs. Receptors were obtained from a woman under 30 with Graves disease.

This chain joins TRBV6-1 and TRBJ2-7; 12 bases are shared with TRBD2. The junction had 10 bases not matched to a gene; V was cut back by 10 bases and J by 3 bases. The CDR3 length is 15 residues. CDR1 is MNHNS, CDR2 SASEGT, per germline. The CDR3 reads CATQTLAGGNYEQYF. The CDR3 coding sequence is TGTGCCACCCAGACACTAGCGGGAGGAAACTACGAGCAGTACTTC.

This clonotype showed up many times. This chain joins TRBV20-1 and TRBJ2-5, with D unresolved. The CDR3 is made up of 11 amino acids. CDR1 and CDR2 (germline): DFQATT, SNEGSKA (reference sequence). V shed 6 bases and J shed 5 bases, with 10 bases lying between them. CDR3 protein: CSALIEETQYF. DNA for the CDR3: TGCAGTGCCCTAATCGAGGAGACCCAGTACTTC.

This clonotype was seen only a few times. The chain has TRBV20-1 and TRBJ2-6; D gene uncertain. From germline, CDR1 is DFQATT and CDR2 SNEGSKA (reference sequence). The CDR3 is 12 residues long. Trimming left V 6 bases short and J 4 bases short, with 7 bases between. In DNA form, the CDR3 reads TGCAGTGCAATTGGCGGGGCCAACGTCCTGACTTTC. It encodes CSAIGGANVLTF.

Comments on this clonotype: A much more abundant neighbour one base away suggests this may be a read error. The chain has TRBV6-2 or TRBV6-3 and TRBJ2-3; D is possibly TRBD1 (6 bases). The germline V gene has CDR1 MNHEY and CDR2 SVGEGT. CDR3 length: 13 residues. CDR3 protein: CEVRGIRADTQYF. Here the CDR3 DNA reads TGTGAGGTTAGGGGGATTCGAGCAGATACGCAGTATTTT.

The chain uses TRBV28 and TRBJ2-7; D may be TRBD1 (6 bases). CDR1 MDHEN and CDR2 SYDVKM come from the germline V gene. CDR3 size: 15 residues. The V gene lost 2 bases and the J gene lost 0 bases, with 11 bases spanning the gap. In DNA, the CDR3 is TGTGCCAGCAGTTTAAGGGGACACCTCTCCTACGAGCAGTACTTC. Its protein is CASSLRGHLSYEQYF.

This chain uses TRBV7-8 with TRBJ2-7; D tentatively fits TRBD1 or TRBD2 (5 bases each). Germline lookup yields CDR1 SGHVS and CDR2 FQNEAQ. V lost 4 bases and J lost 2, with 12 bases in between. The CDR3 consists of 14 residues. Here the CDR3 reads CASSYRDAPYEQYF. In nucleotides, the CDR3 is TGTGCCAGCAGCTACCGGGACGCGCCCTACGAGCAGTACTTC.

This clonotype was counted only a few times. A much larger clone sits a single nucleotide away, making a read error possible. This likely comes from a read error, as the CDR3 has no conserved phenylalanine or tryptophan at its end. V is TRBV27 and J is TRBJ2-1; unclear D gene. Trimming took off 2 bases at V and 10 bases at J, with 12 bases between the two ends. This CDR3 has 13 amino acids. Looked up from germline, CDR1 is MNHEY and CDR2 is SMNVEV (reference sequence). The DNA of the CDR3 is TGTGCCAGCAGTTTAGGGTCGCGAATGGAGCAGTTCCTC. Residues: CASSLGSRMEQFL.

Points on this clonotype: This likely comes from a read error, as the CDR3 has no conserved phenylalanine or tryptophan at its end. Because the CDR3's place on the DNA is in doubt, the DNA is left out and the CDR3 is given as listed by TCRdb. The V gene is TRBV5-4, the J gene TRBJ1-4; the D call in the table, TRBD1, was not verified against the DNA. From germline, CDR1 is SGHNT and CDR2 YYREEE (reference sequence). The CDR3 is 15 residues long, counting both termini. CDR3 protein: CASSFDRDSNEKGVL.

This clonotype was picked up many times. As DNA, the CDR3 is TGTGCCAGCAGTTTGCAGGGCCTGGGGGAGCAGTACTTC. Protein product: CASSLQGLGEQYF. The rearrangement joins TRBV12-3 or TRBV12-4 to TRBJ2-7, with D possibly TRBD1 on 5 matching bases. V was trimmed by 3 bases and J by 7 bases, leaving 13 bases between them. The CDR3 has 13 amino acids.

This clonotype was counted at least ten times. The genes are TRBV18 and TRBJ1-1; D unclear. This CDR3 comprises 14 residues. Per the germline V gene, CDR1 is KGHSH and CDR2 is LQKENI. The V end lost 2 bases, the J end lost 3 bases, and 10 bases lay between the germline ends. The CDR3 sequence: CASSPTAADTEAFF. Written as DNA, the CDR3 is TGTGCCAGCTCACCAACAGCAGCCGACACTGAAGCTTTCTTT. Supplemented by reference TRBV18 and TRBJ1-1, the full variable domain reads NAGVMQNPRHLVRRRGQEARLRCSPMKGHSHVYWYRQLPEEGLKFMVYLQKENIIDESGMPKERFSAEFPKEGPSILRIQQVVRGDSAAYFCASSPTAADTEAFFGQGTRLTVV.

This clonotype was counted only a few times. The rearrangement links TRBV5-1 to TRBJ2-5, with 7 nucleotides matching TRBD1. From germline, CDR1 is SGHRS and CDR2 YFSETQ. J lost 2 bases, V lost 4 bases, and 14 bases had no gene match. CDR3 length: 17 amino acids. CDR3 sequence: CASSLSRTGDGQETQYF. The CDR3 DNA is TGCGCCAGCAGCCTCAGCCGCACAGGGGATGGTCAAGAGACCCAGTACTTC.

The V gene is TRBV13, the J gene TRBJ2-6; no firm D call. This CDR3 region has 17 residues. The V end lost 0 bases, the J end lost 0 bases, and 9 bases lay between the germline ends. Germline CDR1 is PRHDT and CDR2 is FYEKMQ (reference sequence). The CDR3 nucleotides are TGTGCCAGCAGCTTAGGTATCATGAGCTCTGGGGCCAACGTCCTGACTTTC. This translates into CASSLGIMSSGANVLTF.

The chain combines TRBV27 with TRBJ2-3; weak D call: TRBD2 (5 bases). Germline CDR1 and CDR2: MNHEY and SMNVEV (reference sequence). This CDR3 has 18 residues. The V end was cut by 4 bases, the J end by 2 bases, with 22 bases between. CDR3: CASSSTGVARGNTDTQYF. CDR3 nucleotide sequence: TGTGCCAGCAGTTCCACCGGAGTAGCGCGAGGGAACACAGATACGCAGTATTTT.

This clonotype has at least ten counts. The chain couples TRBV28 to TRBJ2-3; the D is unclear. The V end lost 2 bases, the J end lost 13 bases, and 13 bases lay between the germline ends. Germline lookup yields CDR1 MDHEN and CDR2 SYDVKM. The CDR3 length is 12 residues. This CDR3 is CASSLVNPIKYF. DNA for the CDR3: TGTGCCAGCAGTTTAGTAAATCCAATCAAGTATTTT.

The rearrangement joins TRBV9 to TRBJ2-3; D unresolved. The CDR3 totals 13 residues. Germline V gene sequence: CDR1 SGDLS, CDR2 YYNGEE. Trimming left V 0 bases short and J 1 base short, with 3 bases between. The CDR3 reads CASSVEGTDTQYF. CDR3 nucleotides: TGTGCCAGCAGCGTAGAAGGCACAGATACGCAGTATTTT.